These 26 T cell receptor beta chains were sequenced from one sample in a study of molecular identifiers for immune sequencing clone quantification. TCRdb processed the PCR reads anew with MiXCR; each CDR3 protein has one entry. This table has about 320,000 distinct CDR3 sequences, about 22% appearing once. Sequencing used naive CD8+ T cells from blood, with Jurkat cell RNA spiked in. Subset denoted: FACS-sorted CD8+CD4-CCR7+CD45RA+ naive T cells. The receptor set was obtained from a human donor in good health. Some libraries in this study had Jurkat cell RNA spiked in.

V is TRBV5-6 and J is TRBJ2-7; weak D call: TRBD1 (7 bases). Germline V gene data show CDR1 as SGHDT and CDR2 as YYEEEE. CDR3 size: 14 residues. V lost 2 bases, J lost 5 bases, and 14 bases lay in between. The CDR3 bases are TGTGCCAGCAGCTTCAGGGGGGCCCCCGACGAGCAGTACTTC. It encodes CASSFRGAPDEQYF.

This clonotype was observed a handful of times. The CDR3: CASSQAGPGLVSYEQYF. Here the CDR3 DNA reads TGTGCCAGCAGCCAAGCGGGGCCGGGACTAGTGAGTTACGAGCAGTACTTC. The V gene is TRBV4-2, the J gene TRBJ2-7; 8 nucleotides line up with TRBD2. This CDR3 has 17 residues. CDR1 LGHNA and CDR2 YNFKEQ come from the germline V gene. With 1 base clipped from V and 4 bases from J, the junction kept 12 bases outside the gene matches.

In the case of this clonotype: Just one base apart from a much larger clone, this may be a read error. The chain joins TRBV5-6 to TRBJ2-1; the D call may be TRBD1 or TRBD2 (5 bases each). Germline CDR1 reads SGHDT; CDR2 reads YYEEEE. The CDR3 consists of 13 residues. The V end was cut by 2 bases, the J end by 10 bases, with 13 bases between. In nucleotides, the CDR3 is TGTGCCAGCAGCTTCCGGGACGGCAACGAGCAGTTCTTC. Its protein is CASSFRDGNEQFF.

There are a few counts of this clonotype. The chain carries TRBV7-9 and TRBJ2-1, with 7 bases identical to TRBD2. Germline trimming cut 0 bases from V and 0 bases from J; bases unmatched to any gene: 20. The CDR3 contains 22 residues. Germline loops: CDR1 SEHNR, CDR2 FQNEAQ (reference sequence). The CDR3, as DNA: TGTGCCAGCAGCTTAGCCCCCTACCCCCGGGACTACTTCACGAGCTCCTACAATGAGCAGTTCTTC. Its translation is CASSLAPYPRDYFTSSYNEQFF.

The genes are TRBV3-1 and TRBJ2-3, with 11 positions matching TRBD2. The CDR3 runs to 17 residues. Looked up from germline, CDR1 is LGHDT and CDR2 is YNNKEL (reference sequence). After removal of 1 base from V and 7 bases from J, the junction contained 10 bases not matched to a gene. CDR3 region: CASSQVPEGLAENTQYF. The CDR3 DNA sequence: TGTGCCAGCAGCCAAGTCCCAGAGGGACTAGCGGAGAATACGCAGTATTTT.

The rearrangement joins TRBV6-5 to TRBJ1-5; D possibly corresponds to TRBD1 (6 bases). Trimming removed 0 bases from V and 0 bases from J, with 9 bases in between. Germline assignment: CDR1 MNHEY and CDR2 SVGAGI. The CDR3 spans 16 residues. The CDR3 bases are TGTGCCAGCAGTTACTCAGGGGGGAATAGCAATCAGCCCCAGCATTTT. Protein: CASSYSGGNSNQPQHF.

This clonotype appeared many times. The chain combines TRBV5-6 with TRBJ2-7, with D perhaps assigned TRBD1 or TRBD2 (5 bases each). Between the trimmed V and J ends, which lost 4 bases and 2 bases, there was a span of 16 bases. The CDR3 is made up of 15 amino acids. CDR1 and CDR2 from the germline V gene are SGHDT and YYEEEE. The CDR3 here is CASSPGTALTYEQYF. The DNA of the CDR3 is TGTGCCAGCAGCCCTGGGACGGCCCTCACCTACGAGCAGTACTTC.

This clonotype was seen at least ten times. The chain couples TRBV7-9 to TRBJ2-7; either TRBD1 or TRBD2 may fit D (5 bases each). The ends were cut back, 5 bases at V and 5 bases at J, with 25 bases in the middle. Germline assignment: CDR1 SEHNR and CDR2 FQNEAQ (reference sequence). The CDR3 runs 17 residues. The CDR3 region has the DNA TGTGCCAGCAGCCCTAGCAATCCAGGGATACCCCTTAACGAGCAGTACTTC. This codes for CASSPSNPGIPLNEQYF.

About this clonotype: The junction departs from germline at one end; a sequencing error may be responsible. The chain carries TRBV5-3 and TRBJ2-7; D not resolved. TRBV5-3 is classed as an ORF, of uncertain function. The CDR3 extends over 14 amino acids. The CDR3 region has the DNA TGTGCCAGCAGCCCCGTGAGGAGTGTCTACAAGCAGTACTTC. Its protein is CASSPVRSVYKQYF.

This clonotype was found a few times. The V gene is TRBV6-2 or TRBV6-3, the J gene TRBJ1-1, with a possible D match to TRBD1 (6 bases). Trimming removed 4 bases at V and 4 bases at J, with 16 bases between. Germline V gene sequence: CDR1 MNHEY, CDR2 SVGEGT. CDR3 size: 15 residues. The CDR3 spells CASSSWTDESTEAFF. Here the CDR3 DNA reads TGTGCCAGCAGTTCCTGGACAGACGAGAGCACTGAAGCTTTCTTT.

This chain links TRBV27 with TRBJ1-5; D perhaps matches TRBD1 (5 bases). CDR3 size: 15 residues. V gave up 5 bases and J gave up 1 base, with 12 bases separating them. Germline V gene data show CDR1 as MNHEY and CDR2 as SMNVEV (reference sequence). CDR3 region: CASSQSGGSNQPQHF. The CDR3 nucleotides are TGTGCCAGCAGTCAATCCGGGGGAAGCAATCAGCCCCAGCATTTT.

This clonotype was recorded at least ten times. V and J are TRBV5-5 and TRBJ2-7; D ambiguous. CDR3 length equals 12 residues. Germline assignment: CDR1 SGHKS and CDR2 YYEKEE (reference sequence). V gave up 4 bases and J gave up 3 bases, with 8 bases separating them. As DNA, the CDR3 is TGTGCCAGCAGCCCCGACATCTACGAGCAGTACTTC. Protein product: CASSPDIYEQYF.

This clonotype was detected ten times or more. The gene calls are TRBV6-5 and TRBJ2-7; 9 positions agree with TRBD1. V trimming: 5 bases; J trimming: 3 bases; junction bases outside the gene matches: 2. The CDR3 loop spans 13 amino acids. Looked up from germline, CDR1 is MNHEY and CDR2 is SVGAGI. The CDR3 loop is CASSRTGDYEQYF. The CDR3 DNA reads TGTGCCAGCAGTCGGACAGGGGACTACGAGCAGTACTTC.

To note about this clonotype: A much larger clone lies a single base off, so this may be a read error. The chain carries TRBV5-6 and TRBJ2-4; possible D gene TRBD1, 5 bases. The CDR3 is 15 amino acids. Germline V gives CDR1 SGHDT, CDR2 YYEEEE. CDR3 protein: CASSIKTVAKSIQYF. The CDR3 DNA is TGTGCCAGCAGCATAAAGACAGTAGCCAAAAGCATTCAGTACTTC. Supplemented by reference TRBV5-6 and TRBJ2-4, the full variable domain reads DAGVTQSPTHLIKTRGQQVTLRCSPKSGHDTVSWYQQALGQGPQFIFQYYEEEERQRGNFPDRFSGHQFPNYSSELNVNALLLGDSALYLCASSIKTVAKSIQYFGAGTRLSVL.

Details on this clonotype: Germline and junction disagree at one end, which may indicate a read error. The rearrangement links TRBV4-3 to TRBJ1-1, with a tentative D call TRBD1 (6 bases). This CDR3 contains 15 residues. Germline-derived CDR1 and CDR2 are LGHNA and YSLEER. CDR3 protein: CASSQDWGASTEAFF. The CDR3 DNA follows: TGCGCCAGTAGCCAAGATTGGGGGGCGAGCACTGAAGCTTTCTTT.

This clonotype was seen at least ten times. The CDR3 bases are TGTGCCAGCAGTTACTCCAGACCCACAGATACGCAGTATTTT. This sequence encodes CASSYSRPTDTQYF. The rearrangement joins TRBV6-5 to TRBJ2-3; D call uncertain. Trimming pared 0 bases from V and 2 bases from J, leaving 6 bases between. Germline CDR1 MNHEY, CDR2 SVGAGI. This CDR3 has 14 amino acids.

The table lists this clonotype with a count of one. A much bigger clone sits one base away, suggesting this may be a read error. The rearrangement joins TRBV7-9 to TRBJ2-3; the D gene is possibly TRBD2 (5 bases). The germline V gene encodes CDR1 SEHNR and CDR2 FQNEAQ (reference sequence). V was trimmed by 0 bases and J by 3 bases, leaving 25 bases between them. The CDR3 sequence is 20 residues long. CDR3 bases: TGTGCCAGCAGCTTAGCGGTTAAGGGCTACCCGACGGGATCTACAGATACGCAGTATTTT. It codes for CASSLAVKGYPTGSTDTQYF.

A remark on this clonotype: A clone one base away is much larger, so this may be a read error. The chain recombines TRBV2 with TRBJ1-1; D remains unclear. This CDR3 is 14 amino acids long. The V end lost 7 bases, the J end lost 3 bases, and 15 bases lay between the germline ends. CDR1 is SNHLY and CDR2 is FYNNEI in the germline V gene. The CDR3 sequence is CASIPKGGYTEAFF. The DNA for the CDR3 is TGTGCCAGCATCCCTAAAGGAGGGTACACTGAAGCTTTCTTT.

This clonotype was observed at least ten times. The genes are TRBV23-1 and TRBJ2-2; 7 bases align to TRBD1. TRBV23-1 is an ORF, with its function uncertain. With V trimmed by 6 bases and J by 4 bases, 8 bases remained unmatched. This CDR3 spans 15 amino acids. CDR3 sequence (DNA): TGCGCCAGCAGGATCCGGGACAGAGGCACCGGGGAGCTGTTTTTT. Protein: CASRIRDRGTGELFF.

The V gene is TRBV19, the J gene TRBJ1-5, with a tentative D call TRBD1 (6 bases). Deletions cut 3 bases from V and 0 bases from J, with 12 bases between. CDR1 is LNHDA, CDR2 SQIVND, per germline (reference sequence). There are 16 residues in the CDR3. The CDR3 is CASSIRGWDSNQPQHF. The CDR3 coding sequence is TGTGCCAGTAGTATCAGGGGATGGGATAGCAATCAGCCCCAGCATTTT.

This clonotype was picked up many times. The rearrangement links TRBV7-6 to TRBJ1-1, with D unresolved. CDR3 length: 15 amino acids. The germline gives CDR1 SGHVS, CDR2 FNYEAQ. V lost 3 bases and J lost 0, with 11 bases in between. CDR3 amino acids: CASSFRPDLNTEAFF. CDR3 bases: TGTGCCAGCAGCTTCCGGCCAGACTTGAACACTGAAGCTTTCTTT.

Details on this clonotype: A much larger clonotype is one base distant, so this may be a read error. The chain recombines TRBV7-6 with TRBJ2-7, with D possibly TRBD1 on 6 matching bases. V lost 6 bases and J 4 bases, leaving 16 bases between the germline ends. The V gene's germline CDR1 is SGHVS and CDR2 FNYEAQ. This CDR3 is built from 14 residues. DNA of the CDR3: TGTGCCAGCAGGCCTCATCAGGGGTCGTACGAGCAGTACTTC. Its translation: CASRPHQGSYEQYF.

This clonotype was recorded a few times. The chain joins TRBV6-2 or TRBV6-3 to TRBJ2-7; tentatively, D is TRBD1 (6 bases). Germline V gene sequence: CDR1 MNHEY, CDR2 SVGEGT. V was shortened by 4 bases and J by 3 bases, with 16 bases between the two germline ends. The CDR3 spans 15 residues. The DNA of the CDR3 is TGTGCCAGCAGTTCACGACAGGTTGGGGACTACGAGCAGTACTTC. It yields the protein CASSSRQVGDYEQYF.

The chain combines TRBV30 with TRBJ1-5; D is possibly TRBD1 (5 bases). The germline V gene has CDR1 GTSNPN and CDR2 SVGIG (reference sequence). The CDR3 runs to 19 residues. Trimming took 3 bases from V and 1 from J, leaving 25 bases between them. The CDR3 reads CAWRTLSTRTRVSNQPQHF. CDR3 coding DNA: TGTGCCTGGAGGACCCTAAGCACCCGGACAAGAGTAAGCAATCAGCCCCAGCATTTT.

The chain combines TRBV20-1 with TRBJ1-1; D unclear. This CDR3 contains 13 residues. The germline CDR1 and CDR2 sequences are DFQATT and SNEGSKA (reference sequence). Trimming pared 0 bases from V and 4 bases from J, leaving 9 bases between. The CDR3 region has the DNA TGCAGTGCTAGAGATAGGGCTTTCACTGAAGCTTTCTTT. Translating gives CSARDRAFTEAFF.

CDR3 sequence reads: CASSLARGNTEAFF. The DNA for the CDR3 is TGTGCCAGCAGCTTAGCGCGGGGGAATACTGAAGCTTTCTTT. The rearrangement joins TRBV7-6 to TRBJ1-1, with a possible D match to TRBD1 (5 bases). From germline, CDR1 is SGHVS and CDR2 FNYEAQ. The V end lost 0 bases, the J end lost 5 bases, and 10 bases lay between the germline ends. The CDR3 covers 14 residues.